This TCR beta chain was captured by sequencing in a study of T cells after yellow fever vaccination. This clonotype was seen a handful of times. The target antigen is unknown. Researchers made TCR cDNA using 5'RACE template switching, and this step added a universal primer site and UMIs. TCRdb re-analysed the 5' RACE reads in MiXCR, keeping a single row per CDR3 protein. The data contain some 340,000 distinct CDR3 sequences, roughly 10% of them seen just once; the ten biggest clones take up about 3.3%. Study observations and caveats: Detected again after the booster were most primary-vaccination clones, at approximately 95% CD4 and 80% to 90% CD8.

The V end lost 3 bases, the J end lost 5 bases, and 7 bases lay between the germline ends. This CDR3 has 12 residues. Germline CDR1 is ENHRY and CDR2 is SYGVKD. The rearrangement uses TRBV10-3 and TRBJ1-2; maybe TRBD1 (5 bases). The sequence came from a man aged 18-30 years who received the YFV17D yellow fever vaccine. The sample consisted of CD4+ T cells sorted from PBMCs, taken 45 days after the yellow fever booster vaccination. The CDR3: CAISEQEYGYTF. The CDR3, as DNA: TGTGCCATCAGTGAACAGGAGTATGGCTACACCTTC.